A single sample gave rise to the 2 T cell receptor beta chains below, sequenced in a study of blood T cells in healthy people across ages. The second PCR ran 7 to 11 cycles with a sample-barcoded 5' primer and J-beta primers. TCRdb independently ran MiXCR on the 5' RACE reads; one entry per CDR3 protein. The sample carries some 700,000 distinct CDR3 sequences, about 42% recorded once. The specimen sequenced was blood. All receptors come from a woman aged 60-75 years in good health.

The chain combines TRBV25-1 with TRBJ2-1; the match to TRBD2 covers 9 bases. The J call may be faulty, since TRBJ2-7 better matches the DNA end. Germline CDR1 and CDR2: MGHDK and SYGVNS. The CDR3 length is 17 residues. The CDR3 sequence: CASSDPELAGSYNEQYF. The CDR3 nucleotides are TGTGCCAGCAGTGACCCCGAACTAGCGGGTAGCTACAATGAGCAGTACTTC.

Comments on this clonotype: With a much larger clone just one base away, this may be a read error. This rearrangement joins TRBV13 to TRBJ2-1, with TRBD1 as a possible D gene (6 bases). Germline V lookup: CDR1 PRHDT, CDR2 FYEKMQ (reference sequence). V was trimmed by 5 bases and J by 13 bases, leaving 15 bases between them. This CDR3 region has 12 residues. Written as DNA, the CDR3 is TGTGCCAGCAGCGGACAGCAAGAGACCCAGTTCTTC. Its protein is CASSGQQETQFF. Variable domain in full (rest from reference TRBV13 and TRBJ2-1): AAGVIQSPRHLIKEKRETATLKCYPIPRHDTVYWYQQGPGQDPQFLISFYEKMQSDKGSIPDRFSAQQFSDYHSELNMSSLELGDSALYFCASSGQQETQFFGPGTRLTVL.